The clone carrying this T cell receptor beta chain was seen only a few times. Its antigen is undetermined. TCRdb re-called the RT-PCR reads with MiXCR, one entry per CDR3 protein. The sample consists of roughly 650,000 distinct CDR3 sequences, less than 20% of them appearing once. These data are taken from a study of response to subunit inactivated influenza vaccine. The CDR3 loop spans 15 amino acids. In germline, CDR1 is SGDLS, CDR2 YYNGEE. Trimming stripped 6 bases from V and 0 bases from J, with 13 bases between. Study-wide findings and caveats: The authors suggested that every seasonal influenza vaccination recruits few new T cells.

The source is a man aged 45-60 years who received an inactivated influenza vaccine. The input for sequencing was PBMCs from blood, taken 11 to 12 days after vaccination. The chain couples TRBV9 to TRBJ2-1; tentatively, D is TRBD2 (6 bases). CDR3 DNA: TGTGCCAGCACCGGGGGAACCCGCTCCTACAATGAGCAGTTCTTC. This sequence encodes CASTGGTRSYNEQFF.